Following are 8 T cell receptor beta chains from one sample sequenced in a study of regulatory T cells in long-lasting Graves disease. The time point is: persistent/refractory GD, antithyroid drugs over 5 years with positive TRAb. The TCR library used RNA extracted from PBMCs. iRepertoire HTBI primers and Arm-PCR of CDR3 regions built TCR beta libraries. MiXCR, run by TCRdb on the multiplex PCR reads, gives a single entry per CDR3 protein. The sample records about 660,000 distinct CDR3 sequences, roughly 30% being singletons. The specimen was peripheral blood mononuclear cells (PBMCs), collected when the disease was refractory, from a patient treated with antithyroid drugs. These receptors were obtained from a female donor with Graves disease.

This clonotype has just a few counts. The V gene is TRBV6-5, the J gene TRBJ2-1; 9 nucleotides match TRBD2. Germline values: CDR1 MNHEY, CDR2 SVGAGI. CDR3 size: 16 residues. J lost 5 bases, V lost 0 bases, and 5 bases had no gene match. The CDR3 nucleotides read TGTGCCAGCAGTTACTCGTTCCTAGCGGGAAACAATGAGCAGTTCTTC. Protein product: CASSYSFLAGNNEQFF.

The V call is TRBV29-1, the J call TRBJ2-5; 9 bases line up with TRBD2. CDR3 length: 15 residues. Germline V gives CDR1 SQVTM, CDR2 ANQGSEA. V dropped 3 bases and J dropped 5; count of bases not matched to a gene: 10. The CDR3 DNA sequence: TGCAGCGTTGATTTTCGCGGGAGGGCATGGGAGACCCAGTACTTC. This translates into CSVDFRGRAWETQYF.

This clonotype has at least ten counts. CDR3 protein: CASSPGLGDSPLHF. CDR3 bases: TGTGCCAGCAGTCCAGGGTTAGGGGACTCACCCCTCCACTTT. V is TRBV28 and J is TRBJ1-6; D may be TRBD1 (5 bases). The V gene's germline CDR1 is MDHEN and CDR2 SYDVKM. The CDR3 extends over 14 amino acids. Deletions cut 5 bases from V and 10 bases from J, with 15 bases between.

The CDR3 here is CASSDFWATGGLAGANEQYF. CDR3 DNA: TGCGCCAGCAGCGATTTTTGGGCGACCGGGGGACTAGCGGGAGCCAACGAGCAGTACTTC. This chain uses TRBV5-1 with TRBJ2-7; TRBD2 aligns across 14 bases. The V and J ends lost 4 bases and 5 bases, in that order; junction bases with no gene match: 20. Germline CDR1 reads SGHRS; CDR2 reads YFSETQ. CDR3 length equals 20 residues.

This chain connects TRBV10-3 to TRBJ2-3; tentative D call: TRBD2 (6 bases). CDR3 length equals 15 residues. V was trimmed by 3 bases and J by 6 bases, leaving 16 bases between them. Per germline, CDR1 ENHRY and CDR2 SYGVKD. DNA for the CDR3: TGTGCCATCAGTGAAGGTAGCGGAAGCGCGGATACGCAGTATTTT. Translated: CAISEGSGSADTQYF.

The chain links TRBV19 to TRBJ1-1; 7 bases agree with TRBD1. Losses at the gene ends were 6 bases for V and 7 bases for J; bases not matched to a gene: 14. The CDR3 is 15 residues long. Per germline, CDR1 LNHDA and CDR2 SQIVND (reference sequence). CDR3 nucleotides: TGTGCCAGTAGGACCGGGACAGCTGTGTGGATTGAAGCTTTCTTT. Protein product: CASRTGTAVWIEAFF.

The chain carries TRBV7-9 and TRBJ2-5; unclear D gene. V was clipped by 5 bases and J by 14 bases, with 15 bases between them. The germline V gene encodes CDR1 SEHNR and CDR2 FQNEAQ (reference sequence). This CDR3 has 11 amino acids. The CDR3: CASSPPGHDYF. CDR3 DNA: TGTGCCAGCAGCCCCCCCGGCCATGATTACTTC. The full variable domain, completed using reference TRBV7-9 and TRBJ2-5, is DTGVSQNPRHKITKRGQNVTFRCDPISEHNRLYWYRQTLGQGPEFLTYFQNEAQLEKSRLLSDRFSAERPKGSFSTLEIQRTEQGDSAMYLCASSPPGHDYFGPGTRLLVL.

As for this clonotype: This may be a read error, as it is one base from a much larger clone. The chain couples TRBV5-5 to TRBJ1-1; a possible D gene is TRBD1 (5 bases). The CDR3 runs 14 residues. V gave up 4 bases and J gave up 0 bases, with 10 bases separating them. The germline V gene has CDR1 SGHKS and CDR2 YYEKEE (reference sequence). In DNA form, the CDR3 reads TGTGCCAGCAGCGCCAGGGCTTTGAACACTGAAGCTTTCTTT. This codes for CASSARALNTEAFF.